This is a list of T cell receptor beta chains from one sample in a study of memory CD4+ T cells and cytomegalovirus serostatus. Data came from immunoSEQ multiplex PCR; TCRdb stores just in-frame clones and leaves some out. The table lists some 39,000 clones, about 85% of them singletons, with 0.79% in the top ten. The specimen sequenced was memory CD4+ T cells from blood. These receptors originate from an adult in good health and CMV-seronegative. Each CDR3 is given with its conserved first and last residue. A D gene is named only where the DNA matches it firmly. Clone size, where shown, is once, few, many, or a class for clones that have expanded.

.,TRBD2,TRBV6-5,TRBJ2-7,CASSYSAGAYEQHF,TGTGCCAGCAGTTACTCAGCGGGGGCCTACGAGCAGCACTTC
.,.,TRBV5-1,TRBJ2-6,CASTLEASGANVLTF,TGCGCCAGCACCTTGGAAGCCTCTGGGGCCAACGTCCTGACTTTC
.,.,TRBV6-5,TRBJ1-1,CASSYRAPNTEAFF,TGTGCCAGCAGTTACAGGGCACCAAACACTGAAGCTTTCTTT
.,.,TRBV6-1,TRBJ1-5,CASQTALNQPQHF,TGTGCCAGTCAGACAGCCCTGAATCAGCCCCAGCATTTT
once,.,TRBV6-5,TRBJ1-5,CASSSLYNQPQHF,TGTGCCAGCAGTTCCCTCTATAATCAGCCCCAGCATTTT
.,.,TRBV5-5,TRBJ1-3,CASSLRDGGNTIYF,TGTGCCAGCAGCCTTCGGGACGGTGGAAACACCATATATTTT
once,TRBD1,TRBV28,TRBJ1-1,CASSYGQGRTEAFF,TGTGCCAGCAGCTATGGACAGGGGAGAACTGAAGCTTTCTTT
once,.,TRBV11-1,TRBJ1-1,CASSLEPDLKAFF,TGTGCCAGCAGCTTAGAGCCGGACTTAAAAGCTTTCTTT
.,.,TRBV4-1,TRBJ2-3,CASSQATVSTDTQYF,TGCGCCAGCAGCCAAGCGACAGTAAGCACAGATACGCAGTATTTT
.,.,TRBV6-6,TRBJ1-1,CASSLPGSMNTEAFF,TGTGCCAGCAGTTTACCGGGTTCCATGAACACTGAAGCTTTCTTT
.,TRBD1,TRBV25-1,TRBJ1-4,CASSDPGTGVEKLFF,TGTGCCAGCAGTGACCCCGGGACAGGGGTTGAAAAACTGTTTTTT
.,.,TRBV4-2,TRBJ2-5,CASSQEWSGQETQYF,TGTGCCAGCAGCCAAGAGTGGAGCGGCCAAGAGACCCAGTACTTC
.,TRBD1,TRBV5-8,TRBJ2-7,CASSLQWDRSYEQYF,TGTGCCAGCAGCCTGCAGTGGGACAGGTCCTACGAGCAGTACTTC
.,.,TRBV18,TRBJ2-5,CASSPPGETQYF,TGTGCCAGCTCACCCCCGGGGGAGACCCAGTACTTC
.,.,TRBV30,TRBJ1-1,CAWSAGKTEAFF,TGTGCCTGGAGTGCCGGGAAGACTGAAGCTTTCTTT
.,.,TRBV7-8,TRBJ2-4,CASSLENIQYF,TGTGCCAGCAGCTTAGAAAACATTCAGTACTTC
once,.,TRBV18,TRBJ1-1,CASSPNEMNTEAFF,TGTGCCAGCTCACCAAACGAAATGAACACTGAAGCTTTCTTT
once,.,TRBV9,TRBJ1-2,CASSVELTGYGYTF,TGTGCCAGCAGCGTAGAGTTGACAGGCTATGGCTACACCTTC